Shown below are 3 T cell receptor beta chains from a single sample sequenced in a study of shared clonotypes between healthy human individuals. Naive CD8 cells, CD45RO-negative and positively selected for CCR7, excluded terminally differentiated effector memory CD45RA+ cells. Sequenced by immunoSEQ multiplex PCR; TCRdb stores in-frame clones only, minus some. The sample lists roughly 2,000,000 clones, just under 95% occurring once. The source material was naive CD8+ T cells from PBMCs. The source of these receptors is a man aged 18 to 29 in good health. Some clones in this sample may be carry-over from other donors' samples.

This clone was found once. This chain uses TRBV7-9 with TRBJ1-3; D possibly corresponds to TRBD1 (5 bases). The CDR3 is made up of 16 amino acids. Trimming removed 4 bases at V and 2 bases at J, with 15 bases between. Germline assignment: CDR1 SEHNR and CDR2 FQNEAQ (reference sequence). Written as DNA, the CDR3 is TGTGCCAGCAGCTCCCAACGGGGGAGGCCTGGAAACACCATATATTTT. Translated, it gives CASSSQRGRPGNTIYF.

J is TRBJ2-5 and V is TRBV19; no definite D call. V was cut by 5 bases and J by 1 base, with 11 bases left in between. Germline CDR1 LNHDA, CDR2 SQIVND (reference sequence). The CDR3 is 14 amino acids. The chain's CDR3 is CASSSPVRQETQYF. The CDR3 region has the DNA TGTGCCAGTAGTTCCCCAGTACGCCAAGAGACCCAGTACTTC.

CDR3 in DNA: TGTGCCAGCAGGCCCCGGGGAGCGGGCTCCTACAATGAGCAGTTCTTC. It translates to CASRPRGAGSYNEQFF. V gene TRBV27 combines with J gene TRBJ2-1, with TRBD2 as a possible D gene (6 bases). In germline, CDR1 is MNHEY, CDR2 SMNVEV (reference sequence). The CDR3 has 16 residues. V lost 6 bases and J lost 0, with 15 bases in between.